This T cell receptor beta chain is drawn from a study of T cell responses to AZD1222 COVID-19 vaccine (dated by TCRdb to the early 2020s). With respect to the entire study: Because spike-specific TCR depth and breadth did not differ between the two schedules, AZD1222 recipients who got a second dose at roughly 4 weeks were pooled with those who got a second dose at roughly 12 weeks. A total of about 230 trial participants underwent TCR sequencing, of whom around 200 received two doses of AZD1222 and some 25 received two doses of the MenACWY control vaccine. Enrollment into the trials was organized by age into subgroups of 18-55, 56-69 and 70-plus years, and those subgroups contained 148, 28 and 57 TCR-sequenced participants, respectively. Here is what the overall study found, with its caveats: Spike-specific TCR breadth and depth rose significantly after two AZD1222 doses compared with day 0 and with MenACWY recipients. Reportedly, almost half of the unique spike-specific TCRs recognized epitopes lying outside the regions that are mutated in the B.1.351 and B.1.1.7 variants. Most participants were white British and females outnumbered males, and the authors suggested that clonal diversity may have been underestimated. In the small 56-69-year group, the increase in depth fell short of significance, most likely because of low power. The vaccine-associated CD4 TCRs covered the entire spike protein, and the dominant responses fell in regions 160-218 and 743-854. Only six AZD1222 recipients were SARS-CoV-2 seropositive at baseline, limiting conclusions about previously exposed vaccinees. Because no samples from the day 14 peak response were available, repertoires could be characterized only after the peak T cell response.

The CDR3 regions of human TCRbeta chains were subjected to immunosequencing. The published analysis was carried out like this. Repertoire TCRs were checked for matches against a reference library of SARS-CoV-2-specific TCRs that had been generated using the MIRA antigen-specificity platform. Breadth was defined as the fraction of unique TCRs that were SARS-CoV-2-associated, and depth was defined as the fraction of total T cells that were SARS-CoV-2-associated. Each spike-specific TCR was assigned to its reactive spike region and to a CD4 or CD8 class using the MIRA data. Log10-transformed breadth and depth values were compared by one-way ANOVA with Sidak's multiple comparisons tests. This immuneACCESS table, as held by TCRdb, lists in-frame sequences with V and J called but not all clones. Of the missing ones, under half trace to an unresolved V gene in checked studies; the others have no known cause. That table is the source of V, J and clone size, and D and trimming were worked out from the DNA. For this sample the table gives some 110,000 clones, of which around 91% were detected only once. Roughly 1.8% of the sample is held by the ten biggest clonotypes.

Concerning this clone: Which antigen it targets is not known. No much larger clonotype is one base removed from it; base qualities were not supplied.

The time point label of this sample denotes: baseline before first vaccination. The vaccinee samples were drawn from two UK trials, COV001 and COV002, one of which was a single-blind randomized controlled phase 2/3 trial testing AZD1222 (ChAdOx1 nCoV-19) in healthy adults. For TCRbeta chain sequencing, PBMC samples were collected from trial participants at day 0 and at day 28 after the second dose. Germline trimming amounts to 1 base on V and 10 bases on J, with 7 as the count of junction bases outside the gene matches. CDR3 length: 15 amino acids, cysteine to phenylalanine. Only CDR3 DNA is held: 45 bases, read in frame from base 1. The germline V gene encodes CDR1 SGHTA and CDR2 FQGNSA.

The receptor's source is an adult in good health. The specimen was peripheral blood, collected on day 0 of AZD1222 vaccination. The chain employs TRBV7-2 and TRBJ1-6, with 7 bases aligning to TRBD1. In nucleotide form, the sequence is TGTGCCAGCAGCTTAGACTGGGACAGAAGCTCACCCCTCCACTTT. This translates into CASSLDWDRSSPLHF.